These T cell receptor beta chains were read from a single sample in a study of Ad26.COV2.S vaccination and SARS-CoV-2 variants. Clones were sequenced by immunoSEQ multiplex PCR, and TCRdb holds only the in-frame ones, with some missing. The sample lists roughly 380,000 clones, 70% to 90% seen once, with around 3% in the top ten. The starting material was peripheral blood, obtained in a trial of Ad26.COV2.S vaccine versus placebo. The receptors derive from a person between 18 and 65 years old who received the Ad26.COV2.S COVID-19 vaccine or a placebo. Both conserved end residues are part of each CDR3. Fields, in order: CDR3 protein, CDR3 DNA, J gene, D gene, clone size, V gene. The D gene is left open where the match is weak. The listing skips clone size in some rows; elsewhere it reads once, few, many or a size class.

CDR3aa: CASSVAGQSYEQYF; CDR3nt: TGTGCCAGCAGCGTAGCAGGCCAAAGCTACGAGCAGTACTTC; j_gene: TRBJ2-7; d_gene: -; abundance: once; v_gene: TRBV9
CDR3aa: CATSDPRQGGTGELFF; CDR3nt: TGTGCCACCAGTGACCCCCGACAGGGGGGCACCGGGGAGCTGTTTTTT; j_gene: TRBJ2-2; d_gene: TRBD1; abundance: few; v_gene: TRBV24-1
CDR3aa: CASSQLTSGRNEQFF; CDR3nt: TGTGCCAGCAGCCAACTTACTAGCGGGAGGAATGAGCAGTTCTTC; j_gene: TRBJ2-1; d_gene: TRBD2; abundance: -; v_gene: TRBV3-1/TRBV3-2
CDR3aa: CASSNGNTIYF; CDR3nt: TGTGCCAGCTCCAATGGAAACACCATATATTTT; j_gene: TRBJ1-3; d_gene: -; abundance: -; v_gene: TRBV5-4
CDR3aa: CASSSPGQGASNQPQHF; CDR3nt: TGTGCCAGCAGCTCACCGGGACAGGGGGCGAGCAATCAGCCCCAGCATTTT; j_gene: TRBJ1-5; d_gene: TRBD1; abundance: -; v_gene: TRBV7-2
CDR3aa: CASSLVSGGSNTEAFF; CDR3nt: TGTGCCAGCAGCTTGGTCTCAGGGGGATCGAACACTGAAGCTTTCTTT; j_gene: TRBJ1-1; d_gene: TRBD1; abundance: -; v_gene: TRBV7-9
CDR3aa: CASSSRSSGFSTDTQYF; CDR3nt: TGTGCCAGCAGCTCCCGCTCTAGCGGGTTTAGCACAGATACGCAGTATTTT; j_gene: TRBJ2-3; d_gene: TRBD2; abundance: -; v_gene: TRBV5-5
CDR3aa: CASSLVQINTGELFF; CDR3nt: TGCGCCAGCAGCTTGGTTCAGATCAACACCGGGGAGCTGTTTTTT; j_gene: TRBJ2-2; d_gene: -; abundance: -; v_gene: TRBV5-1
CDR3aa: CASSFAPGAAGELFF; CDR3nt: TGTGCCAGCAGCTTCGCTCCGGGAGCGGCGGGGGAGCTGTTTTTT; j_gene: TRBJ2-2; d_gene: -; abundance: -; v_gene: TRBV7-9
CDR3aa: CASSLDLGGNQPQHF; CDR3nt: TGTGCCAGCAGTTTAGACCTGGGGGGCAATCAGCCCCAGCATTTT; j_gene: TRBJ1-5; d_gene: -; abundance: few; v_gene: TRBV27
CDR3aa: CASSRDTYGYTF; CDR3nt: TGTGCCAGCAGCCGTGACACCTATGGCTACACCTTC; j_gene: TRBJ1-2; d_gene: -; abundance: -; v_gene: TRBV3-1/TRBV3-2
CDR3aa: CASSSINRGDEQYF; CDR3nt: TGTGCCAGCAGTTCAATAAACAGGGGCGACGAGCAGTACTTC; j_gene: TRBJ2-7; d_gene: TRBD1; abundance: -; v_gene: TRBV27
CDR3aa: CASSQRPGLAGGPVQFF; CDR3nt: TGTGCCAGCAGTCAGCGTCCAGGACTAGCGGGAGGGCCTGTGCAGTTCTTC; j_gene: TRBJ2-1; d_gene: TRBD2; abundance: -; v_gene: TRBV6-2/TRBV6-3
CDR3aa: CASSSQGGAGELFF; CDR3nt: TGTGCCAGCAGCTCCCAAGGGGGGGCCGGGGAGCTGTTTTTT; j_gene: TRBJ2-2; d_gene: -; abundance: few; v_gene: TRBV9
CDR3aa: CASSPPGPEAFF; CDR3nt: TGTGCCAGCAGCCCCCCAGGGCCTGAAGCTTTCTTT; j_gene: TRBJ1-1; d_gene: -; abundance: -; v_gene: TRBV2
CDR3aa: CASSSGGGSGNTIYF; CDR3nt: TGCGCCAGCAGTTCCGGCGGGGGCTCTGGAAACACCATATATTTT; j_gene: TRBJ1-3; d_gene: -; abundance: once; v_gene: TRBV5-1
CDR3aa: CASSFQADTQYF; CDR3nt: TGCGCCAGCAGCTTCCAAGCAGATACGCAGTATTTT; j_gene: TRBJ2-3; d_gene: -; abundance: -; v_gene: TRBV5-1
CDR3aa: CASSLGGQVRGETQYF; CDR3nt: TGCGCCAGCAGCTTGGGCGGACAGGTGCGAGGAGAGACCCAGTACTTC; j_gene: TRBJ2-5; d_gene: TRBD1; abundance: -; v_gene: TRBV5-1
CDR3aa: CASSSTGRIRTNIQYF; CDR3nt: TGTGCCAGCAGTTCCACAGGCCGGATTAGGACAAACATTCAGTACTTC; j_gene: TRBJ2-4; d_gene: -; abundance: -; v_gene: TRBV6-5
CDR3aa: CASSATRGAQETQYF; CDR3nt: TGTGCCAGCAGCGCCACGCGGGGGGCCCAAGAGACCCAGTACTTC; j_gene: TRBJ2-5; d_gene: TRBD2; abundance: -; v_gene: TRBV7-6
CDR3aa: CASSGQGALGANVLTF; CDR3nt: TGTGCCAGCTCGGGACAGGGGGCGCTCGGGGCCAACGTCCTGACTTTC; j_gene: TRBJ2-6; d_gene: TRBD1; abundance: -; v_gene: TRBV6-4
CDR3aa: CASSLFAGTDTYNEQFF; CDR3nt: TGTGCCAGCAGCTTATTTGCTGGGACAGATACCTACAATGAGCAGTTCTTC; j_gene: TRBJ2-1; d_gene: TRBD1; abundance: once; v_gene: TRBV7-8